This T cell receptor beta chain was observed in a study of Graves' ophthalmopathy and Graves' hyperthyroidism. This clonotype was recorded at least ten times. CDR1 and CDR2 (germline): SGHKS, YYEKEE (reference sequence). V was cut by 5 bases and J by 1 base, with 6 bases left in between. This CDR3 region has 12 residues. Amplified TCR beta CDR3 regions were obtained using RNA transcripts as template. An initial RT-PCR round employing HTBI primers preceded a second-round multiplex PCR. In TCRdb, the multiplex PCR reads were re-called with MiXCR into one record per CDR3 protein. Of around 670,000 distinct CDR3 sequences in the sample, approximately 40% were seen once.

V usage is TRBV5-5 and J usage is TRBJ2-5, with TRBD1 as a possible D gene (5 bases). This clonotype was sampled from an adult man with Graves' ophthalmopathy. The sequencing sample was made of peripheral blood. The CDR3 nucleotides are TGTGCCAGCAGGACAGTCCAAGAGACCCAGTACTTC. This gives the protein CASRTVQETQYF. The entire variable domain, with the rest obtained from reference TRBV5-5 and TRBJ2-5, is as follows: DAGVTQSPTHLIKTRGQQVTLRCSPISGHKSVSWYQQVLGQGPQFIFQYYEKEERGRGNFPDRFSARQFPNYSSELNVNALLLGDSALYLCASRTVQETQYFGPGTRLLVL.